The table lists the clone carrying this T cell receptor (beta chain) with a few counts. Its antigen is undetermined. CDR3 size: 13 residues. In germline, CDR1 is MDHEN, CDR2 SYDVKM. Trimming took 8 bases from V and 0 from J, leaving 10 bases between them. 200 to 250 ng DNA, about 28,000 T cell genomes, went into each sorted-subset replicate PCR. The table came from immunoSEQ multiplex PCR; TCRdb's copy has only in-frame clones and leaves some out. The sample consists of about 2.2 million clones, about 93% of them appearing once. The data stem from a study of shared clonotypes between healthy human individuals. The wider study: Every donor yielded three CD4 naive, three CD4 memory, two CD8 naive and one CD8 memory plate. Study observations and caveats: Clonotype sharing across several donors was observed for around 5% of naive CD4 clonotypes. Relative to their counterparts shared across all four donors, non-shared clonotypes exhibited diminished generation probabilities.

Terminally differentiated effector memory CD45RA+ cells were excluded from the naive CD8 cells, which were CD45RO-negative and positively selected for CCR7. The sample consisted of naive CD8+ T cells from PBMCs. This chain uses TRBV28 with TRBJ1-1, with D possibly TRBD1 on 5 matching bases. The sequence came from a man younger than 35 in good health. Some clones in this sample may be carry-over from other donors' samples. CDR3 nucleotide sequence: TGTGCCAGCTTGGAACAGGTGAACACTGAAGCTTTCTTT. As protein: CASLEQVNTEAFF. Based on the CDR3 plus reference TRBV28 and TRBJ1-1, the full variable domain is DVKVTQSSRYLVKRTGEKVFLECVQDMDHENMFWYRQDPGLGLRLIYFSYDVKMKEKGDIPEGYSVSREKKERFSLILESASTNQTSMYLCASLEQVNTEAFFGQGTRLTVV.